This T cell receptor beta chain comes out of a study of T-cell reconstitution after alpha-beta-depleted transplantation in children (dated by TCRdb to 2016 to 2017). For the wider study: Using TCR repertoire profiling, the study quantitatively followed how T-cell immune reconstitution unfolded in children after TCRalphabeta/CD19-depleted allogeneic hematopoietic cell transplantation.

The sample's treatment or condition label, in plain terms: allogeneic hematopoietic cell transplantation with graft depleted of TCRalphabeta T cells and CD19 B cells. The transplant recipients were children given TCRalphabeta/CD19-depleted allogeneic hematopoietic cell grafts. The research as a whole found: Apparently early alphabetaT-cell count recovery about two months after transplant reportedly relied on only several hundred rapidly expanded clones derived from non-depleted graft cells. The high TCRbeta diversity at day 60 in some patients was ascribed to recipient T cells and intrathymic progenitors that had survived conditioning. Over subsequent months, a decline in hyperexpanded clone frequencies was noted, and after one year, T-cell counts and TCRbeta diversity were mostly ascribed to newly produced T cells.

The method was PCR. The sequencing machine was an Illumina HiSeq 2500. TCR library preparation used molecular barcoding, with unique molecular identifiers applied to normalize quantification of the TCRbeta repertoire. TCRdb reran the public reads through fastp at Q25 and MiXCR, keeping productive beta chains. Each record represents a unique CDR3 protein, reported with the most common genes and DNA among its rows. In all, the sample holds about 870,000 distinct CDR3 sequences, and approximately 15% of those were seen once. Approximately 5% of the sample rests with the top ten. A word on this clonotype: The antigen it recognizes is unknown. Within one base of it there is no much larger clone, and no base qualities were kept.

The source of this sequence is a male patient between 5 and 17 years old who had a stem cell transplant for acute lymphoblastic leukemia, so the T cells may come from the graft donor. The sequenced sample was PBMCs, mostly from graft donor cells, obtained 360 days after TCRalphabeta/CD19-depleted stem cell transplant.

The CDR3 sequence is CASTPRTGPRETQYF. The nucleotide sequence is given as TGTGCCAGCACTCCCCGGACAGGCCCCCGAGAGACCCAGTACTTC. The chain is made from TRBV7-8 and TRBJ2-5; 7 middle bases align to TRBD1. For CDR1 and CDR2, the germline V gene lists SGHVS and FQNEAQ. The cysteine opens and the phenylalanine closes a CDR3 of 15 amino acids. The kept DNA is CDR3 alone, 45 bases in frame from the first base. V has 7 bases trimmed and J has 4 bases trimmed; junction bases matching no gene number 12.